The subject of this entry is one T cell receptor (beta chain). Trimming cost V 5 bases and J 3 bases; bases outside gene matches: 7. The CDR3 loop spans 15 amino acids. Per germline, CDR1 SGHAT and CDR2 FQNNGV. The repertoire was sequenced with immunoSEQ multiplex PCR; TCRdb's copy has only in-frame clones and lacks some. Of 2 million to 2.5 million clones in the sample, more than 85% were seen once. This record comes from a study of shared clonotypes between healthy human individuals. The naive CD8 subset, CD45RO-negative cells positively selected for CCR7, excluded terminally differentiated effector memory CD45RA+ cells.

The clonotype originates from a young man in good health. Some clones in this sample may be carry-over from other donors' samples. The sample taken for sequencing was naive CD8+ T cells from PBMCs. The genes are TRBV11-2 and TRBJ2-7; the match to TRBD1 covers 10 bases. In nucleotides, the CDR3 is TGTGCCAGCAGCCCAACCGGGACAGGGGTCTACGAGCAGTACTTC. Its protein product is CASSPTGTGVYEQYF.